The 31 T cell receptor beta chains below come from one sample, sequenced in a study of spatial heterogeneity in lung cancer. This sample's time point: sample taken at primary tumor resection. MiXCR, run by TCRdb on the 5' RACE reads, gives a single entry per CDR3 protein. The data show approximately 9,300 distinct CDR3 sequences, with around 5.6% seen just once and 25% to 35% held by the top ten. The sequenced sample was normal lung tissue next to the tumor, obtained at surgery. The receptors stem from a male donor with early-stage non-small cell lung cancer.

The CDR3 bases are TGTGCCAGCAGCCAAGACGGCGAGGCGGGGGGAGATACGCAGTATTTT. Amino acid sequence: CASSQDGEAGGDTQYF. The rearrangement links TRBV4-2 to TRBJ2-3; TRBD2 agrees at 8 bases. This CDR3 is built from 16 residues. Germline assignment: CDR1 LGHNA and CDR2 YNFKEQ. Germline trimming cut 0 bases from V and 5 bases from J; bases unmatched to any gene: 7.

This clonotype came up many times. This rearrangement joins TRBV5-6 to TRBJ2-3, with D possibly matching TRBD2 (6 bases). In germline, CDR1 is SGHDT, CDR2 YYEEEE. V lost 3 bases to trimming and J lost 6 bases, with 8 bases between them. The CDR3 runs to 12 residues. CDR3 nucleotide sequence: TGTGCCAGCAGCTGGGCGGGGGATACGCAGTATTTT. Its translation is CASSWAGDTQYF. The variable domain in full, with the rest retrieved from reference TRBV5-6 and TRBJ2-3, is DAGVTQSPTHLIKTRGQQVTLRCSPKSGHDTVSWYQQALGQGPQFIFQYYEEEERQRGNFPDRFSGHQFPNYSSELNVNALLLGDSALYLCASSWAGDTQYFGPGTRLTVL.

In its sample, this clonotype ranks as medium-sized. This chain connects TRBV6-6 to TRBJ1-5; D possibly corresponds to TRBD1 (6 bases). CDR3 length equals 16 residues. Trimming took off 6 bases at V and 4 bases at J, with 19 bases between the two ends. Germline-derived CDR1 and CDR2 are MNHNY and SVGAGI (reference sequence). The CDR3 reads CASRPGQRSVNQPQHF. Here the CDR3 DNA reads TGTGCCAGCAGACCCGGACAGCGGTCTGTGAATCAGCCCCAGCATTTT.

This clonotype came up many times. The gene calls are TRBV7-2 and TRBJ2-3, with D perhaps matching TRBD1 or TRBD2 (6 bases each). Trimming took off 6 bases at V and 0 bases at J, with 16 bases between the two ends. The CDR3 covers 16 residues. Germline lookup yields CDR1 SGHTA and CDR2 FQGNSA. CDR3 in amino acids: CASSRGGLGSTDTQYF. The DNA for the CDR3 is TGTGCCAGCAGTCGAGGGGGGCTGGGGAGCACAGATACGCAGTATTTT.

This clonotype was counted many times. J is TRBJ1-1 and V is TRBV12-3 or TRBV12-4; the D gene is possibly TRBD1 (6 bases). V was clipped by 3 bases and J by 10 bases, with 15 bases between them. The CDR3 has 13 residues. CDR3 sequence (DNA): TGTGCCAGCAGTTTTACCCGGGACAATGGAGCTTTCTTT. It codes for CASSFTRDNGAFF.

This clonotype is medium-sized (0.01 to 0.1%) within its sample. The J gene is TRBJ2-5, the V gene TRBV12-3 or TRBV12-4, with D possibly TRBD2 on 6 matching bases. The CDR3 loop spans 14 amino acids. V lost 6 bases and J lost 4, with 15 bases in between. CDR3 coding DNA: TGTGCCAGCAGGGACGGGAGCTGGAGAGAGACCCAGTACTTC. Protein product: CASRDGSWRETQYF.

At least ten counts were recorded for this clonotype. The J gene is TRBJ2-1, the V gene TRBV7-2; TRBD2 matches 12 bases. In germline, CDR1 is SGHTA, CDR2 FQGNSA. This CDR3 comprises 16 residues. V trimming: 5 bases; J trimming: 8 bases; junction bases outside the gene matches: 10. The CDR3 loop reads CASSPLTTSGSDEQFF. The CDR3 DNA follows: TGTGCCAGCAGCCCCCTAACGACTAGCGGGAGCGATGAGCAGTTCTTC.

This clonotype has just a few counts. J is TRBJ2-2 and V is TRBV10-3; D unclear. CDR3 length equals 13 residues. V was pared by 6 bases and J by 4 bases, with 9 bases between. Looked up from germline, CDR1 is ENHRY and CDR2 is SYGVKD. The CDR3 DNA reads as TGTGCCATCAGAGACGGAAGCACCGGGGAGCTGTTTTTT. It encodes CAIRDGSTGELFF.

This clonotype was seen at least ten times. This chain uses TRBV20-1 with TRBJ2-3; possible D gene TRBD2, 7 bases. The CDR3 is 14 amino acids. With 5 bases removed from V and 5 bases from J, the gap between germline ends came to 17 bases. Germline CDR1 is DFQATT and CDR2 is SNEGSKA (reference sequence). The CDR3 region is CSAPRGGREDTQYF. CDR3 DNA sequence: TGCAGTGCTCCTAGGGGGGGCCGTGAAGATACGCAGTATTTT.

This clonotype was counted ten times or more. The genes are TRBV6-2 or TRBV6-3 and TRBJ2-7, with a weak D call TRBD2 (5 bases). The CDR3 covers 11 residues. Trimming left V 3 bases short and J 11 bases short, with 11 bases between. The germline V gene has CDR1 MNHEY and CDR2 SVGEGT. CDR3: CASSYKTEEYF. CDR3 bases: TGTGCCAGCAGTTATAAGACGGAGGAGTACTTC.

This clonotype was recorded at least ten times. The chain recombines TRBV2 with TRBJ2-1; D unresolved. The CDR3 consists of 14 residues. With 4 bases removed from V and 8 bases from J, the gap between germline ends came to 15 bases. Germline V CDR1 and CDR2: SNHLY, FYNNEI. CDR3 protein: CASSAEYSEHEQFF. DNA for the CDR3: TGTGCCAGCAGTGCAGAGTATAGTGAGCATGAGCAGTTCTTC.

The table lists this clonotype with many counts. The chain couples TRBV5-1 to TRBJ1-1, with a tentative D call TRBD1 (5 bases). Trimming cost V 4 bases and J 1 base, with 11 bases left between them. The CDR3 runs 14 residues. Germline CDR1 reads SGHRS; CDR2 reads YFSETQ. The CDR3 coding sequence is TGCGCCAGCAGCCGGGACCCTGAGAACACTGAAGCTTTCTTT. Translating it yields CASSRDPENTEAFF.

This clonotype has ten or more counts. This CDR3 reads CSVGGADKEQYF. The CDR3 DNA sequence: TGCAGCGTTGGGGGGGCTGATAAAGAGCAGTACTTC. The chain employs TRBV29-1 and TRBJ2-7; D assignment may be TRBD1 or TRBD2 (6 bases each). CDR1 and CDR2 (germline): SQVTM, ANQGSEA. Trimming removed 4 bases at V and 7 bases at J, with 14 bases between. The CDR3 consists of 12 residues.

This clonotype came up many times. The chain is built from TRBV7-9 and TRBJ2-1; 10 nucleotides agree with TRBD2. CDR1 SEHNR and CDR2 FQNEAQ come from the germline V gene (reference sequence). The length of the CDR3 is 18 residues. V was pared by 5 bases and J by 0 bases, with 10 bases of the junction left unmatched. The CDR3 protein is CASSPTGTSVFSYNEQFF. The CDR3 region has the DNA TGTGCCAGCAGCCCAACCGGGACTAGCGTCTTCTCCTACAATGAGCAGTTCTTC.

This clonotype was observed at least ten times. V gene TRBV29-1 combines with J gene TRBJ2-7; D is undetermined. The CDR3 has 12 residues. The V gene lost 7 bases and the J gene lost 1 base, with 11 bases spanning the gap. Germline-derived CDR1 and CDR2 are SQVTM and ANQGSEA. DNA of the CDR3: TGCAGCGCAATTGTGGGATCCTACGAGCAGTACTTC. As protein: CSAIVGSYEQYF.

This clonotype is medium-sized (0.01 to 0.1%) in the sample. This chain joins TRBV6-2 or TRBV6-3 and TRBJ2-7, with 8 nucleotides matching TRBD1. V trimming: 6 bases; J trimming: 0 bases; junction bases outside the gene matches: 13. Germline values: CDR1 MNHEY, CDR2 SVGEGT. This CDR3 is 17 amino acids long. The CDR3: CASSLLGEGTGSYEQYF. As DNA, the CDR3 is TGTGCCAGCAGCCTCCTTGGTGAAGGGACAGGCTCCTACGAGCAGTACTTC.

This clonotype was seen repeatedly, ten times or more. This chain links TRBV6-2 or TRBV6-3 with TRBJ1-5; D is perhaps TRBD1 (5 bases). V lost 5 bases and J lost 6, with 14 bases in between. This CDR3 has 14 amino acids. The germline CDR1 and CDR2 sequences are MNHEY and SVGEGT. The CDR3 sequence: CASSAGMGGQPQHF. DNA of the CDR3: TGTGCCAGCAGTGCAGGGATGGGGGGTCAGCCCCAGCATTTT.

This clonotype occurred many times. The CDR3 spells CAISEGGGRTDTQYF. CDR3 nucleotides: TGTGCCATCAGTGAAGGCGGTGGTCGCACAGATACGCAGTATTTT. The genes are TRBV10-3 and TRBJ2-3; D gene unclear. Trimming stripped 3 bases from V and 1 base from J, with 11 bases between. Germline V gene data show CDR1 as ENHRY and CDR2 as SYGVKD. CDR3 size: 15 residues.

Many counts were recorded for this clonotype. The chain has TRBV11-1 and TRBJ2-3, with D maybe TRBD2 (5 bases). The CDR3 runs 14 residues. Germline CDR1 and CDR2: SGHAT and FQDESV (reference sequence). V dropped 5 bases and J dropped 4 bases, with 13 bases sitting between them. The CDR3 DNA reads as TGTGCCAGCAGCCCAAGGAGGATCGCAGATACGCAGTATTTT. Its translation is CASSPRRIADTQYF.

Ten or more counts support this clonotype. The chain uses TRBV4-3 and TRBJ1-5; D not resolved. Trimming stripped 0 bases from V and 9 bases from J, with 12 bases between. CDR3 length: 14 residues. Germline values: CDR1 LGHNA, CDR2 YSLEER. The CDR3 region is CASSQEQGPRPQHF. In nucleotides, the CDR3 is TGCGCCAGCAGCCAAGAACAAGGGCCCCGGCCCCAGCATTTT.

This clonotype was observed at least ten times. The chain links TRBV9 to TRBJ2-1; D gene unclear. This CDR3 region has 12 residues. Germline assignment: CDR1 SGDLS and CDR2 YYNGEE. Trimming cost V 3 bases and J 12 bases, with 13 bases left between them. The CDR3: CASSALTKVQFF. The CDR3 bases are TGTGCCAGCAGCGCTCTAACAAAAGTGCAGTTCTTC.

This clonotype was detected many times. This rearrangement joins TRBV6-1 to TRBJ1-1; D not certain. In germline, CDR1 is MNHNS, CDR2 SASEGT. The CDR3 length is 14 residues. Between the trimmed V and J ends, which lost 2 bases and 1 base, there was a span of 8 bases. The CDR3 loop reads CASSELGANTEAFF. Written as DNA, the CDR3 is TGTGCCAGCAGTGAACTGGGAGCGAACACTGAAGCTTTCTTT.

This clonotype rates as medium-sized. The CDR3 loop reads CSVRGIPGVTDTQYF. The CDR3 nucleotides are TGCAGCGTCCGAGGGATCCCCGGGGTCACAGATACGCAGTATTTT. V gene TRBV29-1 combines with J gene TRBJ2-3, with D possibly being TRBD2 (5 bases). CDR1 and CDR2 from the germline V gene are SQVTM and ANQGSEA. V was clipped by 6 bases and J by 2 bases, with 18 bases between them. This CDR3 comprises 15 residues.

This clonotype is categorized as medium-sized (0.01 to 0.1%). This rearrangement joins TRBV7-3 to TRBJ2-5; 7 bases map to TRBD1. Germline V gene lookup returns CDR1 SGHTA and CDR2 FQGTGA. This CDR3 contains 14 residues. V lost 5 bases to trimming and J lost 2 bases; unmatched junction nucleotides: 5. As DNA, the CDR3 is TGTGCCAGCAGCCGTGGGGACAGTCAAGAGACCCAGTACTTC. Protein sequence: CASSRGDSQETQYF.

This clonotype was observed at least ten times. The chain links TRBV7-9 to TRBJ1-1; tentatively, D is TRBD1 (6 bases). V shed 2 bases and J shed 11 bases, with 9 bases lying between them. The CDR3 spans 11 residues. Germline loops: CDR1 SEHNR, CDR2 FQNEAQ (reference sequence). The CDR3 nucleotides read TGTGCCAGCAGCTTAACAGGGAGGGCTTTCTTT. Protein product: CASSLTGRAFF.

This clonotype was picked up many times. The V and J genes are TRBV30 and TRBJ1-5; D is possibly TRBD1 (6 bases). CDR3 length: 16 amino acids. Germline V CDR1 and CDR2: GTSNPN, SVGIG (reference sequence). V lost 3 bases and J 6 bases, leaving 21 bases between the germline ends. The CDR3 nucleotides read TGTGCCTGGAGCGCTAAGTTTGGGGGCGGAACTCAGCCCCAGCATTTT. The encoded protein is CAWSAKFGGGTQPQHF.

This clonotype appeared many times. This rearrangement joins TRBV11-2 to TRBJ2-3; no reliable D call. The CDR3 loop spans 12 amino acids. Trimming removed 5 bases at V and 4 bases at J, with 7 bases between. In germline, CDR1 is SGHAT, CDR2 FQNNGV. This chain's CDR3 is CASSQMSDTQYF. The CDR3 nucleotides are TGTGCCAGCAGCCAAATGTCAGATACGCAGTATTTT.

This clonotype came up many times. V gene TRBV20-1 combines with J gene TRBJ2-1; D is possibly TRBD1 (6 bases). CDR3 length: 14 residues. Trimming took 1 base from V and 0 from J, leaving 7 bases between them. Germline CDR1 reads DFQATT; CDR2 reads SNEGSKA (reference sequence). The CDR3 DNA is TGCAGTGCTAGAGGACAGGTCTCCTACAATGAGCAGTTCTTC. This codes for CSARGQVSYNEQFF.

This clonotype was observed many times. The V call is TRBV2, the J call TRBJ2-7; D call uncertain. Trimming cost V 6 bases and J 5 bases, with 8 bases left between them. The CDR3 is 11 residues long. Germline values: CDR1 SNHLY, CDR2 FYNNEI. This chain's CDR3 is CASSPRNEQYF. In DNA form, the CDR3 reads TGTGCCAGCAGCCCTAGAAACGAGCAGTACTTC.

This clonotype has at least ten counts. This chain connects TRBV2 to TRBJ2-2; 8 nucleotides align to TRBD2. There are 18 residues in the CDR3. With V trimmed by 7 bases and J by 5 bases, 18 bases remained unmatched. Germline CDR1 SNHLY, CDR2 FYNNEI. The CDR3 is CASKKTGFTSGGTGELFF. The CDR3, as DNA: TGTGCCAGCAAAAAGACAGGTTTCACTAGCGGCGGGACCGGGGAGCTGTTTTTT. The variable domain in full, completed from reference TRBV2 and TRBJ2-2, reads EPEVTQTPSHQVTQMGQEVILRCVPISNHLYFYWYRQILGQKVEFLVSFYNNEISEKSEIFDDQFSVERPDGSNFTLKIRSTKLEDSAMYFCASKKTGFTSGGTGELFFGEGSRLTVL.

This clonotype was seen many times. V gene TRBV4-3 combines with J gene TRBJ2-5; the D call may be TRBD1 or TRBD2 (5 bases each). Trimming left V 0 bases short and J 5 bases short, with 10 bases between. The CDR3 extends over 14 amino acids. The germline CDR1 and CDR2 sequences are LGHNA and YSLEER. In nucleotides, the CDR3 is TGCGCCAGCAGCCAAGATACGGGGACGGAGACCCAGTACTTC. It specifies CASSQDTGTETQYF.